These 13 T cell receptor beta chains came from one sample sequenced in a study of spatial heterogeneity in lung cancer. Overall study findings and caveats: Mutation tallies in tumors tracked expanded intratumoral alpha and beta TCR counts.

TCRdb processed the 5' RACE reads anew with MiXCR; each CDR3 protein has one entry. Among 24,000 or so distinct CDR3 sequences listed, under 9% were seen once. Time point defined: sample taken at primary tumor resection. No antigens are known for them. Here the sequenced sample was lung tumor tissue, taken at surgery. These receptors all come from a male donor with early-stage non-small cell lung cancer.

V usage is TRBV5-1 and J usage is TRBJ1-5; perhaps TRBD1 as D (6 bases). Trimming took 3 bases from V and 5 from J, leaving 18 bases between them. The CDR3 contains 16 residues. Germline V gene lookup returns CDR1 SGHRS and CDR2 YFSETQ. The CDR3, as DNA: TGCGCCAGCAGCTCGGGACAAGGGGGACCTTATCAGCCCCAGCATTTT. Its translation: CASSSGQGGPYQPQHF. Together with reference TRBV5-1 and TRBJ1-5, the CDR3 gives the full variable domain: KAGVTQTPRYLIKTRGQQVTLSCSPISGHRSVSWYQQTPGQGLQFLFEYFSETQRNKGNFPGRFSGRQFSNSRSEMNVSTLELGDSALYLCASSSGQGGPYQPQHFGDGTRLSIL.

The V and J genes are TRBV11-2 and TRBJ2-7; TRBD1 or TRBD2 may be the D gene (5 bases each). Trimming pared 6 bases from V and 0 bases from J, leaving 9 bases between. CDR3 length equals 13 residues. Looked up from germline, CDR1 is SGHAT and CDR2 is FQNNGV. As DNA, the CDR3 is TGTGCCAGCAGTTGGGGGAGCTCCTACGAGCAGTACTTC. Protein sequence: CASSWGSSYEQYF.

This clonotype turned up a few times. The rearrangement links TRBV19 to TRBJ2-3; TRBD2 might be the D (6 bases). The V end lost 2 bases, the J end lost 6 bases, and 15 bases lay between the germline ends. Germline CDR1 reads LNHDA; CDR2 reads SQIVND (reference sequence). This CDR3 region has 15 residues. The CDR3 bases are TGTGCCAGTAGTATAAGCCGGGACCGGGGGGATACGCAGTATTTT. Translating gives CASSISRDRGDTQYF.

CDR3 loop: CASSRGRVETQYF. The CDR3 region has the DNA TGTGCCAGCAGCAGGGGGCGCGTGGAGACCCAGTACTTC. The chain uses TRBV7-8 and TRBJ2-5; 7 bases are a match to TRBD1. Germline CDR1 SGHVS, CDR2 FQNEAQ. The length of the CDR3 is 13 residues. After removal of 5 bases from V and 5 bases from J, the junction contained 5 bases not matched to a gene.

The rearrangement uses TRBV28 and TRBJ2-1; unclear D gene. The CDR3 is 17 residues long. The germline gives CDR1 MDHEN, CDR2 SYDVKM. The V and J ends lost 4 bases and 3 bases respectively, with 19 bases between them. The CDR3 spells CASSSPNLGDFYNEQFF. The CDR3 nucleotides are TGTGCCAGCAGTTCTCCTAACCTGGGTGATTTCTACAATGAGCAGTTCTTC.

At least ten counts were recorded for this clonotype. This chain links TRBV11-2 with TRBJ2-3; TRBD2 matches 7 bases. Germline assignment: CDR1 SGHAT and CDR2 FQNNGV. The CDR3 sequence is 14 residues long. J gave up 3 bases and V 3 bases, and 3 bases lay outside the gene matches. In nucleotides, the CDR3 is TGTGCCAGCAGCTTTGCCGGGGGGACAGATACGCAGTATTTT. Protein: CASSFAGGTDTQYF.

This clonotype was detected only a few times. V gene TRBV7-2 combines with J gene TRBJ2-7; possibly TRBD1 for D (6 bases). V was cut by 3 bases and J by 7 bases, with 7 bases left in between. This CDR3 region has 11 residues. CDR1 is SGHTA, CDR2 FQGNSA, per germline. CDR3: CASSLQGEQYF. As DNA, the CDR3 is TGTGCCAGCAGCTTGCAGGGGGAGCAGTACTTC.

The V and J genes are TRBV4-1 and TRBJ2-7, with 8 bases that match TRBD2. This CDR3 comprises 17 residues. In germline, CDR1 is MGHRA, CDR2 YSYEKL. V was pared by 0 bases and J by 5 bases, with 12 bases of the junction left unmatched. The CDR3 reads CASSQDFTSGSRDEQYF. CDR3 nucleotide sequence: TGCGCCAGCAGCCAAGATTTTACTAGCGGTAGCAGGGACGAGCAGTACTTC.

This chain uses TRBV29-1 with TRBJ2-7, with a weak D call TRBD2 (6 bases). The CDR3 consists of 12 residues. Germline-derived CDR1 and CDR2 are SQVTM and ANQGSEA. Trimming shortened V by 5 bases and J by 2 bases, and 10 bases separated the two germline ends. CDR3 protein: CSVLGEAYEQYF. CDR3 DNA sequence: TGCAGCGTTCTGGGGGAGGCCTACGAGCAGTACTTC.

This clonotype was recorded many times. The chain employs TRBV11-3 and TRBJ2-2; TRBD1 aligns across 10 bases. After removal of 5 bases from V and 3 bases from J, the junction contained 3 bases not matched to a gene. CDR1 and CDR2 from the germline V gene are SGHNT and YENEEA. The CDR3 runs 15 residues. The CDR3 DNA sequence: TGTGCCAGCAGCCCGGGACAGGGGTACACCGGGGAGCTGTTTTTT. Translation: CASSPGQGYTGELFF.

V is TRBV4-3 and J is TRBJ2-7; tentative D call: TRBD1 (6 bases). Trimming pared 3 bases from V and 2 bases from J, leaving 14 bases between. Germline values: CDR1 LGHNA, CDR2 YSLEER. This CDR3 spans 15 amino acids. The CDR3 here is CASSHKGNRAYEQYF. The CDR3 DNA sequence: TGCGCCAGCAGCCATAAGGGGAACAGGGCCTACGAGCAGTACTTC.

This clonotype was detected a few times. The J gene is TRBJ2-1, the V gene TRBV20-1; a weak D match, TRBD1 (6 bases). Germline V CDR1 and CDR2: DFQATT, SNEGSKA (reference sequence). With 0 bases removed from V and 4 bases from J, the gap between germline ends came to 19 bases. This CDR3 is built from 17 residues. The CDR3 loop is CSARDPIVQRGYNEQFF. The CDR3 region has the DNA TGCAGTGCTAGAGATCCTATAGTGCAGAGGGGGTACAATGAGCAGTTCTTC.

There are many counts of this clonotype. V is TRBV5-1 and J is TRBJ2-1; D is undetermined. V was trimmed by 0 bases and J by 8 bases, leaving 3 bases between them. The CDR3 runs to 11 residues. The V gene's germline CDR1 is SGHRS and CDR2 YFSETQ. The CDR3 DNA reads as TGCGCCAGCAGCTTGGGCTATGAGCAGTTCTTC. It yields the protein CASSLGYEQFF.